This T cell receptor (beta chain) was sequenced for a study of graft-versus-host responses after intestinal transplantation. Across the study: Multivisceral, liver-intestinal, or isolated intestinal transplants were performed in recipients. General observations from the study: Recipient marrow showed GvH clones, some seen first in ileum or blood. Across patients carrying graft-donor T cell macrochimerism, allografts held high graft-versus-host to host-versus-graft clonal ratios.

Sequenced by immunoSEQ multiplex PCR; TCRdb stores in-frame clones only, minus some. The sample lists around 6,000 clones, about 20% occurring once. The sample was alloreactive CD4+ T cells from a mixed lymphocyte reaction culture, taken before transplantation. As to subset: CFSE-low proliferating T cells sorted from roughly six-day pre-transplant mixed lymphocyte reaction (GvH or HvG direction). This TCR came from a human patient who was an organ donor for intestinal transplantation.

The CDR3 loop reads CASSLEPSSSYEQYF. CDR3 nucleotides: TGCGCCAGCAGCTTGGAGCCCTCGAGCTCCTACGAGCAGTACTTC. The chain combines TRBV5-1 with TRBJ2-7; D remains ambiguous. There are 15 residues in the CDR3. Trimming removed 0 bases from V and 0 bases from J, with 10 bases in between. Germline V gene data show CDR1 as SGHRS and CDR2 as YFSETQ.